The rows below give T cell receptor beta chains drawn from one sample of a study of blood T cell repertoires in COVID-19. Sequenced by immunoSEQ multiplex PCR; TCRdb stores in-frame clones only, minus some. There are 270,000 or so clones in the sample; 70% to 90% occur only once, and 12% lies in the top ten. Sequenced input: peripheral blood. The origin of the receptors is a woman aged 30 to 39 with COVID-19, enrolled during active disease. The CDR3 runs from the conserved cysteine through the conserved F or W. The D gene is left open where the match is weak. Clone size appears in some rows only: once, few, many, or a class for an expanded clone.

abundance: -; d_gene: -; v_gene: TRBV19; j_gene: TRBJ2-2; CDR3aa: CASGGKQTYSNTGELFF; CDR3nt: TGTGCCAGTGGGGGGAAGCAGACATACTCGAACACCGGGGAGCTGTTTTTT
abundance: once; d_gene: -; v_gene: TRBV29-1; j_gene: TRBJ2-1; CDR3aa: CSVVVQSTTYNEQFF; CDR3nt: TGCAGCGTTGTAGTACAGTCCACGACCTACAATGAGCAGTTCTTC
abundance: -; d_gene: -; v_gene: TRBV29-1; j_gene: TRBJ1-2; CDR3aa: CSVVADTGYTF; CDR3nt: TGCAGCGTTGTGGCGGACACAGGCTACACCTTC
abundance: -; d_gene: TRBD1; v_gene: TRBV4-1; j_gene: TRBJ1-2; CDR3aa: CASSQDLSGGNGYTF; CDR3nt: TGCGCCAGCAGCCAAGATTTATCAGGGGGGAATGGCTACACCTTC
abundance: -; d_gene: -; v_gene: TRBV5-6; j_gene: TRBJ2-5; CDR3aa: CASSEGLDGETQYF; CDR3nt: TGTGCCAGCAGCGAGGGACTGGACGGGGAGACCCAGTACTTC
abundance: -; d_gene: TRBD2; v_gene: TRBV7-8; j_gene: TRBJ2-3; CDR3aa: CASSGRLAGATDTQYF; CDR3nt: TGTGCCAGCAGCGGACGACTAGCGGGGGCCACAGATACGCAGTATTTT
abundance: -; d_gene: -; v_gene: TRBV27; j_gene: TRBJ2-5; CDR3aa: CASSLPGQWETQYF; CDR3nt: TGTGCCAGCAGTTTACCGGGTCAGTGGGAGACCCAGTACTTC
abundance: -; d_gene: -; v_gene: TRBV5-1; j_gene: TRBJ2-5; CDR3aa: CASETGGYQETQYF; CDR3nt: TGCGCCAGCGAGACTGGAGGGTACCAAGAGACCCAGTACTTC
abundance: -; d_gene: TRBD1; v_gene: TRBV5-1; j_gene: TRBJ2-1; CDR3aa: CASSPLGQGVSDEQFF; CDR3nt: TGCGCCAGCAGCCCCCTCGGGCAGGGGGTTTCAGATGAGCAGTTCTTC
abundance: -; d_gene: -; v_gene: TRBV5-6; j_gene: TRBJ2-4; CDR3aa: CASSGRAWNVPKNIQYF; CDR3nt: TGTGCCAGCAGTGGCAGGGCTTGGAATGTCCCCAAAAACATTCAGTACTTC
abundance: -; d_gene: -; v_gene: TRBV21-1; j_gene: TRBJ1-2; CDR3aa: CASLFRQDNYGYTF; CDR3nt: TGTGCCAGTTTGTTTCGACAGGACAACTATGGCTACACCTTC
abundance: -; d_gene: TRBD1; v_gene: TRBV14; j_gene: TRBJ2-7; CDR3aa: CASSRPGQGLYEQYF; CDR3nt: TGTGCCAGCAGCCGACCGGGACAGGGACTCTACGAGCAGTACTTC
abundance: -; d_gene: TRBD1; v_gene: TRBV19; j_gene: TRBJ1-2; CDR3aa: CASTAGTGAGYTF; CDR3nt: TGTGCCAGTACCGCCGGGACAGGGGCAGGCTACACCTTC
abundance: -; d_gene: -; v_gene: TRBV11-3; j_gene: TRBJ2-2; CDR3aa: CASSLAGITGELFF; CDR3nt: TGTGCCAGCAGCTTGGCAGGGATTACCGGGGAGCTGTTTTTT
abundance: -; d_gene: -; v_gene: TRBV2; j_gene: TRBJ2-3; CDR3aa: CASSRESGTDTQYF; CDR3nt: TGTGCCAGCAGCAGGGAATCCGGCACAGATACGCAGTATTTT
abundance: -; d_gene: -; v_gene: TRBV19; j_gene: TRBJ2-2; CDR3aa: CASTPGQYTGELFF; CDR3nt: TGTGCCAGTACCCCTGGGCAGTACACCGGGGAGCTGTTTTTT
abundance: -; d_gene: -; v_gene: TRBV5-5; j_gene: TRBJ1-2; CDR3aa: CASSFFQGRDYGYTF; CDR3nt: TGTGCCAGCAGCTTTTTCCAGGGGCGGGACTATGGCTACACCTTC
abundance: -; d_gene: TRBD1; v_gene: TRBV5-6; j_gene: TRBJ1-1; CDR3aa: CASSLGGGGNTEAFF; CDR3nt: TGTGCCAGCAGCTTGGGAGGGGGCGGGAACACTGAAGCTTTCTTT
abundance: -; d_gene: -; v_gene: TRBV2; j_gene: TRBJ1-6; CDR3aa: CASGQLPSYNSPLHF; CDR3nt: TGTGCCAGCGGACAGCTACCTTCCTATAATTCACCCCTCCACTTT
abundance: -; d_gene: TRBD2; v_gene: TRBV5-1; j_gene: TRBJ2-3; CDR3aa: CASSWSGGADTQYF; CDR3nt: TGCGCCAGCTCCTGGAGCGGGGGGGCAGATACGCAGTATTTT
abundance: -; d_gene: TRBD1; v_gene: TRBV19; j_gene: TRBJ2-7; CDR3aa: CASSIPRGYEQYF; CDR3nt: TGTGCCAGTAGTATCCCCAGGGGGTACGAGCAGTACTTC
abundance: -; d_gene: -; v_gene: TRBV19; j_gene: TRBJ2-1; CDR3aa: CASTGDSLYNEQFF; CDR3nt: TGTGCCAGTACGGGGGACAGCCTATACAATGAGCAGTTCTTC
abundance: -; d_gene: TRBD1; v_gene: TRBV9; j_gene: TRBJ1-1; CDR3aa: CASSVEEGGFEAFF; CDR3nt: TGTGCCAGCAGCGTAGAGGAAGGGGGCTTTGAAGCTTTCTTT
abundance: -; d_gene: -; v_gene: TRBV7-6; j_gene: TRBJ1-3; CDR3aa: CASSLLGNTIYF; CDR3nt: TGTGCCAGCAGCTTACTTGGAAACACCATATATTTT
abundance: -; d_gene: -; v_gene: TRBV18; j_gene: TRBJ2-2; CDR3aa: CASSPTPGGVTGELFF; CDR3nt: TGTGCCAGCTCACCCACACCGGGCGGGGTCACCGGGGAGCTGTTTTTT
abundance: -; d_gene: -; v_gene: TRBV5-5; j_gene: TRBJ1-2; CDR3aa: CASSFGGSYGYTF; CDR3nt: TGTGCCAGCAGCTTCGGGGGTAGCTATGGCTACACCTTC
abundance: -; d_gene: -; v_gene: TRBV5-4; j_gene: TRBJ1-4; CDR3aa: CASSLTNEKLFF; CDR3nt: TGTGCCAGCAGCCTTACTAATGAAAAACTGTTTTTT
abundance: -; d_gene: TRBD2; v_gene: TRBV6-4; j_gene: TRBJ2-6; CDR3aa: CASSHWTSGGKPSGANVLTF; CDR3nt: TGTGCCAGCAGTCACTGGACTAGCGGGGGGAAACCCTCTGGGGCCAACGTCCTGACTTTC
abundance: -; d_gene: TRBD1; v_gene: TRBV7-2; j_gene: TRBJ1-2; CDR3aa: CASTQPGREGARNYGYTF; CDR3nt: TGTGCCAGCACCCAACCTGGCCGGGAGGGGGCCAGGAACTATGGCTACACCTTC
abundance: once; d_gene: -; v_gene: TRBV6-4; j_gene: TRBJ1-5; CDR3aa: CASSDSAGLNQPQHF; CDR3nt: TGTGCCAGCAGTGACTCGGCAGGGCTTAATCAGCCCCAGCATTTT
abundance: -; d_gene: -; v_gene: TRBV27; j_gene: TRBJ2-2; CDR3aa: CASSPNAGWRVNTGELFF; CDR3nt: TGTGCCAGCAGCCCCAACGCGGGGTGGCGGGTTAACACCGGGGAGCTGTTTTTT
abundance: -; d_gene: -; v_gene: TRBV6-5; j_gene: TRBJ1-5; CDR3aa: CALTGQPQHF; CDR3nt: TGTGCCCTCACAGGGCAGCCCCAGCATTTT
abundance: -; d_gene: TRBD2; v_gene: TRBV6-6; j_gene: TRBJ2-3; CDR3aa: CASSSSGANTDTQYF; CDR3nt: TGTGCCAGCAGTTCTAGCGGGGCCAACACAGATACGCAGTATTTT
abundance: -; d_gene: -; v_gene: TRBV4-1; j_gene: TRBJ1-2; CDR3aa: CASSQDYGVYGYTF; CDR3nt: TGCGCCAGCAGCCAAGATTACGGGGTCTATGGCTACACCTTC
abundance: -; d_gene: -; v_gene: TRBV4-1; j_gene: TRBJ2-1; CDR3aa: CASSQGFGGVDNEQFF; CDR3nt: TGCGCCAGCAGCCAGGGTTTTGGCGGGGTGGACAATGAGCAGTTCTTC
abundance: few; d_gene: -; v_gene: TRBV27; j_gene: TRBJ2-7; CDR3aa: CASSLSRGPSSYEQYF; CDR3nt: TGTGCCAGCAGTTTAAGTAGGGGCCCGAGCTCCTACGAGCAGTACTTC
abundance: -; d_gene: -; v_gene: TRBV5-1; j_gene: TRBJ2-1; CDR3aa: CASSPGTPTYNEQFF; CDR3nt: TGCGCCAGCAGCCCCGGGACTCCTACCTACAATGAGCAGTTCTTC
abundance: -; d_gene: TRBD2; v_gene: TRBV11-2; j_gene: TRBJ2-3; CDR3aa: CASSLTGTSGMFSDTQYF; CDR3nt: TGTGCCAGCAGCTTAACCGGGACTAGCGGAATGTTTAGTGATACGCAGTATTTT
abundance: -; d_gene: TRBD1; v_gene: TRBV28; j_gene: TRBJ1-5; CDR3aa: CASRTTGQGQPQHF; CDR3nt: TGTGCCAGCAGAACTACGGGACAGGGTCAGCCCCAGCATTTT
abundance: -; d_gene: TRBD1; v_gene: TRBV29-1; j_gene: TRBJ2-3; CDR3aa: CSVEDGTGGRDTQYF; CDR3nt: TGCAGCGTTGAAGACGGGACAGGGGGGAGGGATACGCAGTATTTT